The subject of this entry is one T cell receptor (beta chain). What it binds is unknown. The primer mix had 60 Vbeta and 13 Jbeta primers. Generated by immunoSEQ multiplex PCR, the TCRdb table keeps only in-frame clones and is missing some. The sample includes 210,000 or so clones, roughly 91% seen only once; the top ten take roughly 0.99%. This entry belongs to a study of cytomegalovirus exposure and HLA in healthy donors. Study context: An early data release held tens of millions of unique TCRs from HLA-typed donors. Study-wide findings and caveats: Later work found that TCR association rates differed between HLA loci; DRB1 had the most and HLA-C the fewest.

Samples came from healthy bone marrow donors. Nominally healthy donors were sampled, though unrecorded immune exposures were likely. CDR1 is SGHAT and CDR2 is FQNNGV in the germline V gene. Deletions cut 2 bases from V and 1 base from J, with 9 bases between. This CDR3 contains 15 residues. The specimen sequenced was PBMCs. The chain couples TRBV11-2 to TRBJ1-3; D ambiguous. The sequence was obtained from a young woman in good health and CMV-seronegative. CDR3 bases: TGTGCCAGCAGCTTAACCCCGGTTTCTGGAAACACCATATATTTT. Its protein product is CASSLTPVSGNTIYF. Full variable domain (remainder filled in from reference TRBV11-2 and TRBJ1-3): EAGVAQSPRYKIIEKRQSVAFWCNPISGHATLYWYQQILGQGPKLLIQFQNNGVVDDSQLPKDRFSAERLKGVDSTLKIQPAKLEDSAVYLCASSLTPVSGNTIYFGEGSWLTVV.